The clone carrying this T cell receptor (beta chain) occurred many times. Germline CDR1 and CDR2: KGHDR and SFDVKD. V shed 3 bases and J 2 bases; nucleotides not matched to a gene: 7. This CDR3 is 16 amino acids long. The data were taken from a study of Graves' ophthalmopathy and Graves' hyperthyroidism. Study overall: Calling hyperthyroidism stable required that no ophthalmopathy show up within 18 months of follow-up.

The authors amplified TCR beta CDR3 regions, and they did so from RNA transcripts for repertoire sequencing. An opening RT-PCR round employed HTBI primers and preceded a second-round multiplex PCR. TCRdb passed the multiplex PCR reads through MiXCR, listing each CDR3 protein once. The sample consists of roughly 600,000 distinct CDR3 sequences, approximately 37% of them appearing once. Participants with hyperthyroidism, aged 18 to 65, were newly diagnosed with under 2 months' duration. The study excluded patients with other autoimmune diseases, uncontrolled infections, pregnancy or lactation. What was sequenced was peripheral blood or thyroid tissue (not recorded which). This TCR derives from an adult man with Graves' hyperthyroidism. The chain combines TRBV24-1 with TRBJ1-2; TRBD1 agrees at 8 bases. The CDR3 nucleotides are TGTGCCACCAGTGATGACAACAGGGGGAGGAACTATGGCTACACCTTC. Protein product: CATSDDNRGRNYGYTF.